This T cell receptor (beta chain) derives from a study of blood T cell repertoires in COVID-19. About the study: Italy, Spain and the United States were the sources of the convalescent and acute COVID-19 samples. In each case, the material was cDNA or gDNA derived from T cells, B-cell-depleted T cells, or PBMCs.

Repertoires were generated with immunoSEQ multiplex PCR, while TCRdb's copy carries only in-frame clones and drops some. This table has 80,000 to 130,000 clones, roughly 92% appearing once. Per germline, CDR1 MNHEY and CDR2 SMNVEV (reference sequence). The CDR3 runs to 13 residues. V lost 2 bases, J lost 5 bases, and 9 bases lay in between. The clonotype comes from a man aged 65 to 85 with acute or convalescent COVID-19. Sequenced sample: peripheral blood. This chain uses TRBV27 with TRBJ1-2; D is perhaps TRBD1 (6 bases). CDR3 sequence (DNA): TGTGCCAGCAGTTTAGGGGGCGGTTATGGCTACACCTTC. It encodes CASSLGGGYGYTF.